This is a list of T cell receptor beta chains from one sample in a study of regulatory T cells in long-lasting Graves disease. TCRdb fed the multiplex PCR reads into MiXCR, producing one record per CDR3 protein. The data hold some 250,000 distinct CDR3 sequences, with around a sixth observed a single time. The same data also contributed to another study, on T cells in Graves' hyperthyroidism and ophthalmopathy.

The input for sequencing was peripheral blood mononuclear cells (PBMCs), taken at new diagnosis, from a patient treated with antithyroid drugs. These receptors all come from a woman aged 25 to 39 with Graves disease. Each CDR3 is given with its conserved first and last residue. The D gene is left open where the match is weak. Where a row states a size, it is once, few, many or the class of an expanded clone; other rows omit it.

abundance	v_gene	j_gene	d_gene	CDR3aa	CDR3nt
many	TRBV7-2	TRBJ2-1	-	CASSLTRNEQFF	TGTGCCAGCAGCTTAACAAGAAATGAGCAGTTCTTC
many	TRBV29-1	TRBJ1-5	-	CSVADGGVNQPQHF	TGCAGCGTTGCGGATGGCGGGGTCAATCAGCCCCAGCATTTT
many	TRBV12-3/TRBV12-4	TRBJ2-3	-	CASSRGTELHTDTQYF	TGTGCCAGCAGTCGGGGGACAGAGCTACACACAGATACGCAGTATTTT
-	TRBV20-1	TRBJ2-3	TRBD2	CSAGGSGGVILDTQYF	TGCAGTGCTGGGGGTAGCGGGGGGGTGATATTAGATACGCAGTATTTT
many	TRBV20-1	TRBJ1-1	-	CSAFMGTEAFF	TGCAGTGCCTTCATGGGCACTGAAGCTTTCTTT
few	TRBV6-1	TRBJ2-4	TRBD1	CASTERRTGPVVNIQYF	TGTGCCAGCACCGAACGAAGGACAGGACCGGTCGTAAACATTCAGTACTTC
few	TRBV29-1	TRBJ2-1	TRBD1	CSVARGLYNEQFF	TGCAGCGTTGCCAGGGGGCTATACAATGAGCAGTTCTTC
many	TRBV19	TRBJ1-5	-	CASSIRDGLLNQPQHF	TGTGCCAGTAGTATAAGAGATGGCTTGTTAAATCAGCCCCAGCATTTT
many	TRBV20-1	TRBJ1-4	TRBD1	CSARSAGTGDEKLFF	TGCAGTGCTAGAAGTGCCGGGACAGGGGATGAAAAACTGTTTTTT
-	TRBV9	TRBJ2-7	-	CASSVAAGFYEQYF	TGTGCCAGCAGCGTAGCTGCGGGGTTCTACGAGCAGTACTTC
many	TRBV11-2	TRBJ1-6	-	CASRPRTVPGSPLHF	TGTGCCAGCAGACCCCGGACAGTACCAGGGTCACCCCTCCACTTT
many	TRBV15	TRBJ1-1	-	CATSRQNTEAFF	TGTGCCACCAGCAGACAGAACACTGAAGCTTTCTTT
many	TRBV6-1	TRBJ1-5	-	CASSRTEINQPQHF	TGTGCCAGCAGCAGGACGGAAATCAATCAGCCCCAGCATTTT
-	TRBV5-1	TRBJ2-5	-	CASKLDGTFGVGTQYF	TGCGCCAGCAAACTTGACGGGACATTTGGGGTCGGGACCCAGTACTTC